The rows below give T cell receptor beta chains drawn from one sample of a study of early T cells in non-severe SARS-CoV-2 infection. TCRdb processed the 5' RACE reads anew with MiXCR; each CDR3 protein has one entry. The profile covers roughly 45,000 distinct CDR3 sequences, with less than 4.5% appearing a single time and around 6% taken by the ten largest. Specimen: whole blood. The receptors were gathered from an adult who was a healthcare worker with PCR-confirmed SARS-CoV-2 infection or an uninfected control (not recorded which). The CDR3 runs from the conserved cysteine through the conserved F or W. The order of the fields is D gene, V gene, clone size, J gene, CDR3 protein, CDR3 DNA. D genes are given only for firm matches. Clone size is shown for a subset of rows, as once, few, many or a class of expanded clone.

NA	TRBV2	NA	TRBJ1-4	CASTKTDGGGEKLFF	TGTGCCAGCACTAAAACGGACGGCGGAGGGGAAAAACTGTTTTTT
NA	TRBV19	many	TRBJ2-3	CASTPRGGFTIYTDTQYF	TGTGCCAGTACTCCCAGGGGAGGCTTTACTATTTACACAGATACGCAGTATTTT
NA	TRBV10-1	many	TRBJ2-1	CATKGLVDNEQFF	TGCGCCACTAAAGGACTTGTTGACAATGAGCAGTTCTTC
NA	TRBV12-3/TRBV12-4	many	TRBJ1-2	CASSLSGQNYGYTF	TGTGCCAGCAGTTTAAGCGGACAGAACTATGGCTACACCTTC
TRBD1	TRBV5-1	many	TRBJ1-2	CASSLQGDLFIGYTF	TGCGCCAGCAGCCTACAGGGGGACCTATTTATCGGCTACACCTTC
NA	TRBV7-2	NA	TRBJ2-2	CASSLDGYGTGELFF	TGTGCCAGCAGCTTAGATGGTTACGGCACCGGGGAGCTGTTTTTT
NA	TRBV20-1	many	TRBJ1-6	CSARDLNQGSPLHF	TGCAGTGCTAGAGACCTAAACCAGGGATCACCCCTCCACTTT
TRBD1	TRBV20-1	NA	TRBJ1-5	CSALTGGADQPQHF	TGCAGTGCCCTGACAGGGGGCGCGGATCAGCCCCAGCATTTT
NA	TRBV15	many	TRBJ2-3	CATSRVRDTDTQYF	TGTGCCACCAGCAGAGTAAGGGACACAGATACGCAGTATTTT
NA	TRBV10-3	many	TRBJ2-3	CAISDGRRGRTDTQYF	TGTGCCATCAGTGACGGGAGGCGGGGGCGCACAGATACGCAGTATTTT
NA	TRBV7-2	many	TRBJ1-1	CASSLEAGIEAFF	TGTGCCAGCAGCTTAGAGGCAGGGATCGAAGCTTTCTTT
NA	TRBV19	NA	TRBJ2-1	CASSIGQSSYNEQFF	TGTGCCAGTAGTATCGGTCAGAGCTCCTACAATGAGCAGTTCTTC
NA	TRBV18	few	TRBJ2-7	CASSPSGGKDEQYF	TGTGCCAGCTCACCAAGCGGAGGGAAGGACGAGCAGTACTTC
NA	TRBV7-2	many	TRBJ1-2	CASSLLRNKQGGYTF	TGTGCCAGCAGCTTACTACGAAATAAACAGGGAGGCTACACCTTC
NA	TRBV12-3/TRBV12-4	many	TRBJ1-6	CASSLEGGSPLHF	TGTGCCAGCAGTTTGGAGGGAGGTTCACCCCTCCACTTT
NA	TRBV7-9	NA	TRBJ2-7	CASSLAGARYEQYF	TGTGCCAGCAGCTTAGCGGGGGCCCGCTACGAGCAGTACTTC
NA	TRBV11-2	many	TRBJ2-7	CASSHDSAYEQYF	TGTGCCAGCAGCCACGACAGTGCCTACGAGCAGTACTTC
NA	TRBV7-2	many	TRBJ2-1	CASSLPQTASYNEQFF	TGTGCCAGCAGCTTACCTCAGACAGCCTCCTACAATGAGCAGTTCTTC
NA	TRBV6-5	many	TRBJ2-6	CASSKSRSAGANVLTF	TGTGCCAGCAGTAAATCGCGATCGGCTGGGGCCAACGTCCTGACTTTC
NA	TRBV12-3/TRBV12-4	many	TRBJ1-2	CASRTPGYDGYTF	TGTGCCAGCAGGACCCCAGGGTACGATGGCTACACCTTC
NA	TRBV18	many	TRBJ2-4	CASSPGKGIQYF	TGTGCCAGCTCCCCCGGGAAAGGCATTCAGTACTTC
TRBD2	TRBV6-6	many	TRBJ2-4	CASSDPLAGGPGDIQYF	TGTGCCAGCAGTGATCCACTAGCGGGAGGCCCGGGGGACATTCAGTACTTC
NA	TRBV20-1	NA	TRBJ1-2	CSASGANYGYTF	TGCAGTGCTTCAGGGGCTAACTATGGCTACACCTTC
TRBD2	TRBV20-1	many	TRBJ2-3	CSADPRLAGDTDTQYF	TGCAGTGCTGATCCGCGACTAGCGGGAGACACAGATACGCAGTATTTT
NA	TRBV3-1	many	TRBJ2-3	CASSPLGGLVDTQYF	TGTGCCAGCAGCCCTTTAGGGGGGCTGGTAGATACGCAGTATTTT
NA	TRBV7-9	NA	TRBJ2-3	CASSSYDGGTPTDTQYF	TGTGCCAGCAGCTCCTACGACGGGGGAACCCCCACAGATACGCAGTATTTT
NA	TRBV11-1	NA	TRBJ2-1	CANSSGTLAYNEQFF	TGTGCCAACAGCTCCGGGACCCTGGCCTACAATGAGCAGTTCTTC
NA	TRBV20-1	many	TRBJ1-2	CSARVGDLAYGYTF	TGCAGTGCTAGAGTTGGGGACTTAGCCTATGGCTACACCTTC
TRBD1	TRBV12-3/TRBV12-4	many	TRBJ2-1	CASSPDRAGEFF	TGTGCCAGCAGCCCAGACAGGGCAGGAGAGTTCTTC
TRBD1	TRBV20-1	few	TRBJ1-1	CSASGTGNTEAFF	TGCAGTGCTTCCGGGACAGGAAACACTGAAGCTTTCTTT
NA	TRBV5-1	many	TRBJ1-3	CASSLSDLNSGNTIYF	TGCGCCAGCAGCTTGTCTGACCTCAACTCTGGAAACACCATATATTTT
NA	TRBV28	many	TRBJ2-1	CASSHPRGRGYNEQFF	TGTGCCAGCAGTCACCCGAGGGGGAGGGGGTACAATGAGCAGTTCTTC
NA	TRBV7-9	many	TRBJ2-7	CASSLVMGASYEQYF	TGTGCCAGCAGCTTAGTAATGGGGGCCTCCTACGAGCAGTACTTC
TRBD1	TRBV30	many	TRBJ2-7	CAWSRGTGEEEQYF	TGTGCCTGGAGTCGAGGGACAGGGGAGGAAGAGCAGTACTTC
TRBD1	TRBV29-1	many	TRBJ2-7	CSVGGHTGVYEQYF	TGCAGCGTTGGAGGTCACACAGGGGTCTACGAGCAGTACTTC
NA	TRBV30	many	TRBJ2-6	CAWGQIYSGANVLTF	TGTGCCTGGGGACAGATATACTCTGGGGCCAACGTCCTGACTTTC